Here is one T cell receptor beta chain with its context. Its matching antigen is unknown. In germline, CDR1 is MNHEY, CDR2 SVGEGT. This CDR3 region has 11 residues. The V and J ends lost 6 bases and 13 bases respectively, with 14 bases between them. This sample stems from a study of T cell responses to AZD1222 COVID-19 vaccine. Study outcomes and limitations: Clonal diversity was possibly underestimated, and white British individuals and females predominated among donors.

Generated by immunoSEQ multiplex PCR, the TCRdb table keeps only in-frame clones and is missing some. Here the sample spans around 100,000 clones, more than 85% being singletons. The sample here was peripheral blood, taken on day 0 of AZD1222 vaccination. V and J are TRBV6-2 or TRBV6-3 and TRBJ2-3; maybe TRBD2 (6 bases). This clonotype was sampled from an adult in good health. The DNA of the CDR3 is TGTGCCAGCAGCACCGGGACTTGGAAGTATTTT. Its protein is CASSTGTWKYF.